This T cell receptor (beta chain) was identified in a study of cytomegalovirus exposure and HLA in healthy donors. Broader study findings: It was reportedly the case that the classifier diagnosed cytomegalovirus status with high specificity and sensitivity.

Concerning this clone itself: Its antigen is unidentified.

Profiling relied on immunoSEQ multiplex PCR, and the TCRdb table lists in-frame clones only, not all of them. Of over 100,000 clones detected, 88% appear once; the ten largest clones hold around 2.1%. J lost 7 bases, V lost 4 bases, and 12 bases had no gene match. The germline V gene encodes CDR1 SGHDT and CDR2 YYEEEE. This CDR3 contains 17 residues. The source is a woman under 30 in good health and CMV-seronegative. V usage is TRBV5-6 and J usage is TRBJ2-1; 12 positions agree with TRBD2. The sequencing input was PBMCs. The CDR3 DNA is TGTGCCAGCAGCCCCCGGGTCGGACTAGCGGGAAGTAATGAGCAGTTCTTC. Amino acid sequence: CASSPRVGLAGSNEQFF. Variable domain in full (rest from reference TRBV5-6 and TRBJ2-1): DAGVTQSPTHLIKTRGQQVTLRCSPKSGHDTVSWYQQALGQGPQFIFQYYEEEERQRGNFPDRFSGHQFPNYSSELNVNALLLGDSALYLCASSPRVGLAGSNEQFFGPGTRLTVL.